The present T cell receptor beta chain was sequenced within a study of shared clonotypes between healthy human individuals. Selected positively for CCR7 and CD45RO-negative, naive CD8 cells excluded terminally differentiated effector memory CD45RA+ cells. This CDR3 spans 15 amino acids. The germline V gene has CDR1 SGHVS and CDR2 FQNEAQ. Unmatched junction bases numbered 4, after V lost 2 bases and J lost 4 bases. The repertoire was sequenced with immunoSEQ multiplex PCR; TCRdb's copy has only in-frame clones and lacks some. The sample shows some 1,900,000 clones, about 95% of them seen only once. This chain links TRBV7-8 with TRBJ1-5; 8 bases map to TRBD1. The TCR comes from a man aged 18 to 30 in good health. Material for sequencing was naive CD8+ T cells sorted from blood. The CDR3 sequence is CASSLFRGRNQPQHF. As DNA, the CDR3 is TGTGCCAGCAGCTTATTCAGGGGGCGGAATCAGCCCCAGCATTTT.